These T cell receptor beta chains were read from a single sample in a study of T cell repertoires in cytomegalovirus infection. In TCRdb, the reads were re-called with MiXCR into one record per CDR3 protein. Of over 150,000 distinct CDR3 sequences in the sample, 13% to 15% are singletons; the top ten hold over 20%. The source material was PBMCs. These receptors were collected from a human donor in good health (CMV status not recorded). Some clones in this sample may be carry-over from other donors' samples. CDR3s include the opening cysteine and the closing phenylalanine or tryptophan. D genes are given only for firm matches. The listing skips clone size in some rows; elsewhere it reads once, few, many or a size class.

d_gene: .
abundance: many
j_gene: TRBJ1-2
v_gene: TRBV4-2
len: 15
CDR3aa: CASSQETDGHYGYTF
CDR3nt: TGTGCCAGCAGCCAAGAAACAGACGGACACTATGGCTACACCTTC

d_gene: .
abundance: .
j_gene: TRBJ2-1
v_gene: TRBV30
len: 14
CDR3aa: CAWSVVRTNNEQFF
CDR3nt: TGTGCCTGGAGTGTCGTTCGGACCAACAATGAGCAGTTCTTC

d_gene: .
abundance: .
j_gene: TRBJ1-1
v_gene: TRBV29-1
len: 15
CDR3aa: CSVTGSLSGNTEAFF
CDR3nt: TGCAGCGTGACGGGCTCCCTATCGGGGAACACTGAAGCTTTCTTT

d_gene: TRBD1
abundance: few
j_gene: TRBJ1-5
v_gene: TRBV7-9
len: 16
CDR3aa: CASSLIRTGEAQPQHF
CDR3nt: TGTGCCAGCAGCTTAATAAGGACAGGGGAGGCTCAGCCCCAGCATTTT

d_gene: .
abundance: few
j_gene: TRBJ2-5
v_gene: TRBV2
len: 13
CDR3aa: CASSDGDKETQYF
CDR3nt: TGTGCCAGCAGTGACGGGGATAAGGAGACCCAGTACTTC

d_gene: TRBD2
abundance: .
j_gene: TRBJ2-1
v_gene: TRBV6-2/TRBV6-3
len: 14
CDR3aa: CASSYLAGEGEQFF
CDR3nt: TGTGCCAGCAGTTATTTAGCGGGAGAGGGTGAGCAGTTCTTC

d_gene: TRBD2
abundance: .
j_gene: TRBJ2-7
v_gene: TRBV29-1
len: 14
CDR3aa: CSVESASGSHEQYF
CDR3nt: TGCAGCGTTGAATCCGCTAGCGGGAGCCACGAGCAGTACTTC

d_gene: .
abundance: many
j_gene: TRBJ1-5
v_gene: TRBV7-2
len: 13
CDR3aa: CASSLIRSQPQHF
CDR3nt: TGTGCCAGCAGCTTGATACGGAGCCAGCCCCAGCATTTT

d_gene: TRBD1
abundance: .
j_gene: TRBJ2-2
v_gene: TRBV10-2
len: 16
CDR3aa: CASSEPGQGAAGELFF
CDR3nt: TGCGCCAGCAGTGAGCCGGGACAGGGCGCCGCCGGGGAGCTGTTTTTT

d_gene: .
abundance: many
j_gene: TRBJ2-7
v_gene: TRBV7-2
len: 14
CDR3aa: CASSSDSYSYEQYF
CDR3nt: TGTGCCAGCAGCTCTGACAGCTACTCCTACGAGCAGTACTTC

d_gene: .
abundance: many
j_gene: TRBJ2-4
v_gene: TRBV6-5
len: 16
CDR3aa: CASSRRQPVAKNIQYF
CDR3nt: TGTGCCAGCAGCCGGAGACAGCCTGTAGCCAAAAACATTCAGTACTTC

d_gene: .
abundance: .
j_gene: TRBJ2-5
v_gene: TRBV7-9
len: 15
CDR3aa: CASSPTGQGSETQYF
CDR3nt: TGTGCCAGCAGCCCAACGGGGCAGGGGAGTGAGACCCAGTACTTC

d_gene: .
abundance: .
j_gene: TRBJ1-5
v_gene: TRBV6-2/TRBV6-3
len: 17
CDR3aa: CASSYSKGGQYTQPQHF
CDR3nt: TGTGCCAGCAGTTACTCGAAGGGCGGACAGTATACTCAGCCCCAGCATTTT